These 12 T cell receptor beta chains originate from one sample sequenced in a study of CD8 T cells in Susac syndrome. Random hexamers served to reverse transcribe roughly 0.5 to 1 ug RNA. TCRdb used MiXCR to reprocess the immunoSEQ multiplex PCR reads, holding one entry per CDR3 protein. The sample shows under 200,000 distinct CDR3 sequences, approximately 95% of them seen only once. Sequencing was performed on CD8+ T cells from PBMCs. These receptors all come from a human donor with multiple sclerosis.

This chain connects TRBV28 to TRBJ2-1; 7 bases match TRBD2. The CDR3 has 16 amino acids. Trimming took 5 bases from V and 7 from J; bases not matched to a gene: 14. From germline, CDR1 is MDHEN and CDR2 SYDVKM. The CDR3: CASSRPLSGLQNEQFF. Here the CDR3 DNA reads TGTGCCAGCAGTCGACCTCTTAGCGGGCTTCAGAATGAGCAGTTCTTC.

V is TRBV5-1 and J is TRBJ2-7, with 11 bases fitting TRBD2. V shed 1 base, J shed 3 bases, and the junction held 6 bases outside the gene matches. The CDR3 contains 16 residues. The germline CDR1 and CDR2 sequences are SGHRS and YFSETQ. This CDR3 reads CASSLTSGSTIYEQYF. As DNA, the CDR3 is TGCGCCAGCAGCTTGACTAGCGGGAGTACTATCTACGAGCAGTACTTC.

The J gene is TRBJ2-7, the V gene TRBV7-9; D not certain. V was cut by 5 bases and J by 6 bases, with 8 bases left in between. In germline, CDR1 is SEHNR, CDR2 FQNEAQ (reference sequence). CDR3 length equals 11 residues. The DNA of the CDR3 is TGTGCCAGCAGCCCCTTGCCCGAGCAGTACTTC. Its translation: CASSPLPEQYF. The variable domain in full, completed from reference TRBV7-9 and TRBJ2-7, reads DTGVSQNPRHKITKRGQNVTFRCDPISEHNRLYWYRQTLGQGPEFLTYFQNEAQLEKSRLLSDRFSAERPKGSFSTLEIQRTEQGDSAMYLCASSPLPEQYFGPGTRLTVT.

The chain joins TRBV28 to TRBJ2-5, with TRBD1 matching 8 bases. Germline CDR1 MDHEN, CDR2 SYDVKM. The J segment lost 4 bases and the V segment lost 5 bases, leaving 12 bases of the junction unmatched. This CDR3 contains 16 residues. Here the CDR3 reads CASSQPAGGELETQYF. In nucleotides, the CDR3 is TGTGCCAGCAGTCAACCAGCAGGGGGCGAGTTAGAGACCCAGTACTTC.

This clonotype has a single count. The chain combines TRBV6-2 or TRBV6-3 with TRBJ2-7; a possible D gene is TRBD1 (6 bases). The ends were cut back, 2 bases at V and 5 bases at J, with 10 bases in the middle. The germline V gene has CDR1 MNHEY and CDR2 SVGEGT. CDR3 length: 13 amino acids. DNA for the CDR3: TGTGCCAGCAGTTACACAGGGCGCCACGAGCAGTACTTC. Its translation: CASSYTGRHEQYF.

The J gene is TRBJ1-6, the V gene TRBV20-1; 7 positions agree with TRBD1. Germline-derived CDR1 and CDR2 are DFQATT and SNEGSKA (reference sequence). The CDR3 length is 14 residues. V lost 0 bases and J lost 18; bases outside the gene matches: 14. The CDR3 sequence is CSARDHFSTGQYHF. The CDR3 DNA follows: TGCAGTGCTAGAGATCATTTTTCGACAGGGCAATACCACTTT.

This chain joins TRBV2 and TRBJ2-6; D could derive from TRBD1 or TRBD2 (5 bases each). V was shortened by 8 bases and J by 0 bases, with 11 bases between the two germline ends. The CDR3 totals 15 residues. Per the germline V gene, CDR1 is SNHLY and CDR2 is FYNNEI. As DNA, the CDR3 is TGTGCCAGCTTTGACGGGGCCTCTGGGGCCAACGTCCTGACTTTC. Its translation is CASFDGASGANVLTF. Supplemented by reference TRBV2 and TRBJ2-6, the full variable domain reads EPEVTQTPSHQVTQMGQEVILRCVPISNHLYFYWYRQILGQKVEFLVSFYNNEISEKSEIFDDQFSVERPDGSNFTLKIRSTKLEDSAMYFCASFDGASGANVLTFGAGSRLTVL.

V usage is TRBV6-6 and J usage is TRBJ1-2; D remains unclear. The CDR3 totals 11 residues. Per the germline V gene, CDR1 is MNHNY and CDR2 is SVGAGI (reference sequence). The ends were cut back, 8 bases at V and 4 bases at J, with 8 bases in the middle. The DNA for the CDR3 is TGTGCCAGCGAACTCGGCTATGGCTACACCTTC. Translation gives CASELGYGYTF.

CDR3 residues: CSAASTSANEQFF. The CDR3 DNA is TGCAGTGCCGCGTCAACTAGTGCCAATGAGCAGTTCTTC. The rearrangement uses TRBV20-1 and TRBJ2-1; TRBD2 is a possible D gene (5 bases). With 6 bases removed from V and 6 bases from J, the gap between germline ends came to 15 bases. Germline CDR1 reads DFQATT; CDR2 reads SNEGSKA (reference sequence). The CDR3 runs to 13 residues.

V is TRBV7-9 and J is TRBJ1-5; D possibly corresponds to TRBD1 (6 bases). The CDR3 contains 15 residues. Trimming took off 6 bases at V and 5 bases at J, with 17 bases between the two ends. Germline V lookup: CDR1 SEHNR, CDR2 FQNEAQ (reference sequence). The CDR3 DNA is TGTGCCAGCAGACATACAGGGAGGCCTGATCAGCCCCAGCATTTT. Translated, it gives CASRHTGRPDQPQHF.

The gene calls are TRBV27 and TRBJ1-1; D is perhaps TRBD1 (6 bases). Germline CDR1 MNHEY, CDR2 SMNVEV (reference sequence). The length of the CDR3 is 13 residues. V was clipped by 4 bases and J by 4 bases, with 10 bases between them. The CDR3 here is CASSSGVITEAFF. DNA of the CDR3: TGTGCCAGCAGTTCAGGGGTTATCACTGAAGCTTTCTTT.

The chain links TRBV29-1 to TRBJ2-7, with D maybe TRBD2 (5 bases). Deletions cut 5 bases from V and 0 bases from J, with 20 bases between. The CDR3 length is 16 residues. Looked up from germline, CDR1 is SQVTM and CDR2 is ANQGSEA. The CDR3 loop reads CSVKLIAPSTSYEQYF. For the CDR3, the DNA is TGCAGCGTTAAATTAATAGCGCCGAGCACCTCCTACGAGCAGTACTTC.